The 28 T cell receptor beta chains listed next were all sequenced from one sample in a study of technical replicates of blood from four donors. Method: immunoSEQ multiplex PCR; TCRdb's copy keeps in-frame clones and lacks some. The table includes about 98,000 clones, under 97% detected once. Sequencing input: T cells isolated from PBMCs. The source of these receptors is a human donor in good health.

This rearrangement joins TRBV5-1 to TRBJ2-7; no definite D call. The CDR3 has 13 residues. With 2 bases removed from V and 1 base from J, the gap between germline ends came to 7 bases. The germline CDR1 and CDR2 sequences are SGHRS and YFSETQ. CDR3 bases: TGCGCCAGCAGCTTCGGCGGATCCTACGAGCAGTACTTC. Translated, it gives CASSFGGSYEQYF.

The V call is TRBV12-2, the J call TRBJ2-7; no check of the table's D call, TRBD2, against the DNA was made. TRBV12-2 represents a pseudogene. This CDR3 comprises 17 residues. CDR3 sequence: CASRLGAGRGSLYEQYF. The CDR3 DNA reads TGTGCAAGTCGCTTAGGGGCTGGGAGGGGGTCTCTCTACGAGCAGTACTTC.

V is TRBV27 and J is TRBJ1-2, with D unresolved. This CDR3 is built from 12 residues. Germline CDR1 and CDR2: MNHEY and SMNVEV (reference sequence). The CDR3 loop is CGPGGHGGGYTF. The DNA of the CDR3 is TGTGGACCAGGAGGGCACGGCGGTGGCTACACCTTC.

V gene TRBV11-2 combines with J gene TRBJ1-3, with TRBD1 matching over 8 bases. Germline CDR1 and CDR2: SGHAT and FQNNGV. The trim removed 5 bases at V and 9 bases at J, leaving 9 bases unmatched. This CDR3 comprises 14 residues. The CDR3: CASSIQGGFSTIYF. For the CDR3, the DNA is TGTGCCAGCAGCATACAGGGGGGATTTAGCACCATATATTTT.

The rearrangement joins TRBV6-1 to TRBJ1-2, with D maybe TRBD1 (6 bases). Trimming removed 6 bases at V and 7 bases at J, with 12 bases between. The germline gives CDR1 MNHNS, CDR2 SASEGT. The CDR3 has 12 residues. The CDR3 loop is CASSQAGAGYTF. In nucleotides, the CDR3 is TGTGCCAGCAGCCAAGCAGGGGCTGGCTACACCTTC.

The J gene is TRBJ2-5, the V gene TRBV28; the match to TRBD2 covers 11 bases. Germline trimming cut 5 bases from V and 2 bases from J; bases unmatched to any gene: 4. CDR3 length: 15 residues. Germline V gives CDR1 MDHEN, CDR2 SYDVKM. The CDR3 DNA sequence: TGTGCCAGCAGTGGGACTAGCGGAGTACAAGAGACCCAGTACTTC. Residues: CASSGTSGVQETQYF.

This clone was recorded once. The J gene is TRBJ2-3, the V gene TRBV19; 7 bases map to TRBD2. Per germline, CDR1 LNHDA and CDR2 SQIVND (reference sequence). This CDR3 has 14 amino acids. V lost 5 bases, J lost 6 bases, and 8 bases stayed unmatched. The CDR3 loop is CASSATSMFDTQYF. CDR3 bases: TGTGCCAGTAGTGCGACTAGCATGTTTGATACGCAGTATTTT.

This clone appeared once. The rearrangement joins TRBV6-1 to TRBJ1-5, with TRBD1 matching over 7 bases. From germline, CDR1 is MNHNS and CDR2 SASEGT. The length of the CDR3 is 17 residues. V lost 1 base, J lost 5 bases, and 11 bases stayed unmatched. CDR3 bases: TGTGCCAGCAGTGAAGAGGACAGGCGCCCCCTTTATCAGCCCCAGCATTTT. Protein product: CASSEEDRRPLYQPQHF.

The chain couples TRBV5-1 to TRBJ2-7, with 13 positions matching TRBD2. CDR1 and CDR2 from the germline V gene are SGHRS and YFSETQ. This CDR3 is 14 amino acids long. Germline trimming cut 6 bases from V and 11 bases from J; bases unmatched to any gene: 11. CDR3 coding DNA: TGCGCCAGCAACGTGGGACTAGCGGGATCCGGCAAGTACTTC. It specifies CASNVGLAGSGKYF.

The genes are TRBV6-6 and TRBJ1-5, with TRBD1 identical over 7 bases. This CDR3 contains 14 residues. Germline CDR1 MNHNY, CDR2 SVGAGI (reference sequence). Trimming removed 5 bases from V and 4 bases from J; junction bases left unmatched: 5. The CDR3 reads CASSPGQQNQPQHF. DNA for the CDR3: TGTGCCAGCAGTCCGGGACAGCAGAATCAGCCCCAGCATTTT.

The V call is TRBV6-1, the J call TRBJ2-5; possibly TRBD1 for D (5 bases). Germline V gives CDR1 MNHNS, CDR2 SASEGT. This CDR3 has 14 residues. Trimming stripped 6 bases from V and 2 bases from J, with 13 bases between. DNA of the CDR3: TGTGCCAGCAGGGCCACCCGACAGCAAGAGACCCAGTACTTC. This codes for CASRATRQQETQYF.

Here the CDR3 reads CASSIVGTGARDEQFF. CDR3 bases: TGTGCCAGTAGTATAGTAGGGACAGGGGCTAGGGATGAGCAGTTCTTC. The chain recombines TRBV19 with TRBJ2-1; TRBD1 matches at 10 bases. V lost 1 base to trimming and J lost 8 bases; unmatched junction nucleotides: 8. Germline V gene data show CDR1 as LNHDA and CDR2 as SQIVND (reference sequence). This CDR3 region has 16 residues.

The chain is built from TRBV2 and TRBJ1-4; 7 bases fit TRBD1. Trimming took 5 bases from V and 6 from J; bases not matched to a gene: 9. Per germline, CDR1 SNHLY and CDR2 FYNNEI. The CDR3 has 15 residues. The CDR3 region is CASSSRQGVYEKLFF. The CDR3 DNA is TGTGCCAGCAGTTCCCGACAGGGTGTGTATGAAAAACTGTTTTTT.

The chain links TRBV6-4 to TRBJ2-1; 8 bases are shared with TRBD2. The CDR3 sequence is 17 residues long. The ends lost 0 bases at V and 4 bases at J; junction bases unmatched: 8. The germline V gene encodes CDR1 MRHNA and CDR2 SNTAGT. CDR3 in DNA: TGTGCCAGCAGTGACTCAGGGATCTCTAGCGGGTACAATGAGCAGTTCTTC. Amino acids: CASSDSGISSGYNEQFF.

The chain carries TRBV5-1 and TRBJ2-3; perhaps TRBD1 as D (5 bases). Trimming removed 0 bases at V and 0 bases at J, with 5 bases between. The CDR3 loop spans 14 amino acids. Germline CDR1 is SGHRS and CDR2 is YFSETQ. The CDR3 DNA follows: TGCGCCAGCAGCTTGGGACAGAGCACAGATACGCAGTATTTT. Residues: CASSLGQSTDTQYF.

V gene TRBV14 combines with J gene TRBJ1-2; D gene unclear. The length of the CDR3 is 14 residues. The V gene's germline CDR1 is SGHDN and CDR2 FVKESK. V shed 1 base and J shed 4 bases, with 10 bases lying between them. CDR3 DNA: TGTGCCAGCAGCCAAGTCAGTCGAGGCTATGGCTACACCTTC. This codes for CASSQVSRGYGYTF.

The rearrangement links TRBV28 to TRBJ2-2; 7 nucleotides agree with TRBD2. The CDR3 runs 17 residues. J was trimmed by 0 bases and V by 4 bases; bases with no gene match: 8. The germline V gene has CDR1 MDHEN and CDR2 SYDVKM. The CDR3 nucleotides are TGTGCCAGCAGTTACCCTCGGGGAGGGGCGAACACCGGGGAGCTGTTTTTT. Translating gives CASSYPRGGANTGELFF.

The CDR3 here is CASSPGETQYF. CDR3 nucleotides: TGTGCCAGCAGTCCGGGGGAGACCCAGTACTTC. This chain connects TRBV6-6 to TRBJ2-5; TRBD2 is a possible D gene (5 bases). V was clipped by 5 bases and J by 5 bases, with 6 bases between them. The V gene's germline CDR1 is MNHNY and CDR2 SVGAGI (reference sequence). The CDR3 consists of 11 residues.

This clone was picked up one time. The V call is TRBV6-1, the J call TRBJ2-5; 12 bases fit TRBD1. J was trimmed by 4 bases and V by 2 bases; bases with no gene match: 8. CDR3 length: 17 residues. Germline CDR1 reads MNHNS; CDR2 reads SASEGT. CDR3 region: CASSEYGWDRGRETQYF. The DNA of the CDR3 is TGTGCCAGCAGTGAATATGGCTGGGACAGGGGGCGAGAGACCCAGTACTTC.

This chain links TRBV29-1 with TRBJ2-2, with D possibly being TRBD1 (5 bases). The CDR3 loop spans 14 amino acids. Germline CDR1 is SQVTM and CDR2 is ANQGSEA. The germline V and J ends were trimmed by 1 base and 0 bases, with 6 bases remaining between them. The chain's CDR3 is CSVEGTTNTGELFF. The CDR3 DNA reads TGCAGCGTTGAAGGGACAACGAACACCGGGGAGCTGTTTTTT.

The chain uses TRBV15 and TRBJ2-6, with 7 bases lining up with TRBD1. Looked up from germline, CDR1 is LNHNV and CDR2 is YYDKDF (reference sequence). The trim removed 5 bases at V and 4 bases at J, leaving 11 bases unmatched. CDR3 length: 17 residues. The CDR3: CATSRSRDSTGANVLTF. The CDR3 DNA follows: TGTGCCACCAGCCGCTCCCGGGACAGTACCGGGGCCAACGTCCTGACTTTC.

The DNA for the CDR3 is TGTGCCAGCAGCTTAGGGAGCGGGGGGGACTTAGAGCAGTTCTTC. Its protein product is CASSLGSGGDLEQFF. The rearrangement uses TRBV11-2 and TRBJ2-1; 10 nucleotides match TRBD2. The germline V gene encodes CDR1 SGHAT and CDR2 FQNNGV. The CDR3 is 15 amino acids. The V segment lost 1 base and the J segment 10 bases; nucleotides outside the gene matches: 7.

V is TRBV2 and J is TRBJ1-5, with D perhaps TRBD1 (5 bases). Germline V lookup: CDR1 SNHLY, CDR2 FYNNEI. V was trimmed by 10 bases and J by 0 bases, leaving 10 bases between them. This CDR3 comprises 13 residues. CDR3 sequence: CAITDSSNQPQHF. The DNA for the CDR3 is TGTGCCATCACTGACAGTAGCAATCAGCCCCAGCATTTT.

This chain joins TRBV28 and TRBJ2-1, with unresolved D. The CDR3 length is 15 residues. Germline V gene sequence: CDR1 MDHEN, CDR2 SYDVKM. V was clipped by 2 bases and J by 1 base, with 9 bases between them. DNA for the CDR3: TGTGCCAGCAGTTTAACAGTTTCGTCCTACAATGAGCAGTTCTTC. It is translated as CASSLTVSSYNEQFF.

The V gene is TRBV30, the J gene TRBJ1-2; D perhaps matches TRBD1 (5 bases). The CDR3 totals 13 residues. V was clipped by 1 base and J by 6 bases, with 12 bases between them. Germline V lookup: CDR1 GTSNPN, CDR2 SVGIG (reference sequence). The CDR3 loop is CAWSAGGRDGYTF. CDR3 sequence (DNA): TGTGCCTGGAGTGCCGGGGGTAGGGATGGCTACACCTTC.

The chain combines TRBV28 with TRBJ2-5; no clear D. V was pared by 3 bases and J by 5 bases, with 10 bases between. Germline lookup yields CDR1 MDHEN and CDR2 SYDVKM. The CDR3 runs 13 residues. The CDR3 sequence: CASSLVTWETQYF. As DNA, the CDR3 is TGTGCCAGCAGTTTGGTCACTTGGGAGACCCAGTACTTC.

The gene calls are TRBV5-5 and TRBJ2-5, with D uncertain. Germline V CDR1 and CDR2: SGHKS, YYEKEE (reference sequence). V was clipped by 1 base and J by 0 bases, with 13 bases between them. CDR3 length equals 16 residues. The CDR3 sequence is CASSLNFPKYQETQYF. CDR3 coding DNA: TGTGCCAGCAGCTTGAACTTCCCAAAGTACCAAGAGACCCAGTACTTC.

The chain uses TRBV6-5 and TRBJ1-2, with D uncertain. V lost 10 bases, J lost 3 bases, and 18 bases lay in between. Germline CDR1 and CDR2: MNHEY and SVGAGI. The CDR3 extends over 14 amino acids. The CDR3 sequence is CATAAGNSYYGYTF. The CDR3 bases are TGTGCCACCGCGGCCGGGAATAGCTACTATGGCTACACCTTC.